This record concerns one TCR beta chain sequence. Its antigen is as yet unknown. 60 Vbeta and 13 Jbeta primers were used in PCR. Original handling: Among the unique TCR beta chains that a later analysis counted, about 81 million in all, approximately 12 million were shared. Generated by immunoSEQ multiplex PCR, the TCRdb table keeps only in-frame clones and is missing some. That table supplies the V and J calls and clone size; D and trimming were determined from the DNA. The sample yields 85,000 to 130,000 clones, roughly 77% seen once. The CDR3 contains 14 residues. Trimming removed 9 bases from V and 4 bases from J; junction bases left unmatched: 9. Germline lookup yields CDR1 MNHNY and CDR2 SVGAGI (reference sequence). These data come from a study of cytomegalovirus exposure and HLA in healthy donors. General study results and limits: A link between a missense DCLRE1C variant and TCR beta V- and J-gene trimming emerged from a later analysis. Earlier analysis yielded a pattern in which most TCR beta V segments were productive about 87% or about 30% of the time.

The V call is TRBV6-6, the J call TRBJ2-7, with 10 bases matching TRBD2. This clonotype was obtained from a man in his forties in good health and CMV-seronegative. The sample taken for sequencing was PBMCs. The CDR3 nucleotides read TGTGCCAGTTCCGACAGCGGGGGGGCATACGAGCAGTACTTC. Translated, it gives CASSDSGGAYEQYF.